The rows below give T cell receptor beta chains drawn from one sample of a study of shared clonotypes between healthy human individuals. The repertoire was sequenced with immunoSEQ multiplex PCR; TCRdb's copy has only in-frame clones and lacks some. The table lists about 380,000 clones, 90% to 97% of them singletons, with approximately 0.32% in the top ten. Sequenced material: memory CD8+ T cells sorted from blood. Source of these receptors: a man under 40 in good health. Both conserved end residues are part of each CDR3. The D gene is left open where the match is weak. A row's size may be missing; if present it is once, few, many or a size class.

clone size	D gene	V gene	J gene	CDR3 protein	CDR3 DNA
.	TRBD2	TRBV27	TRBJ2-7	CASSLHTSGSIYEQYF	TGTGCCAGCAGTTTACACACTAGCGGGAGTATATACGAGCAGTACTTC
.	.	TRBV28	TRBJ2-5	CASSKPETQYF	TGTGCCAGCAGCAAACCGGAGACCCAGTACTTC
once	.	TRBV20-1	TRBJ2-7	CRLQGSYEQYF	TGCAGGTTACAGGGTTCATACGAGCAGTACTTC
.	.	TRBV7-9	TRBJ1-4	CASSSWGRVGEKLFF	TGTGCCAGCAGCTCATGGGGTAGGGTAGGGGAAAAACTGTTTTTT
.	TRBD1	TRBV11-2	TRBJ2-7	CASRAGTGLLPYYEQYF	TGTGCCAGCAGAGCCGGGACAGGACTTTTACCGTACTACGAGCAGTACTTC
.	.	TRBV5-1	TRBJ1-1	CASSWGPMNTEAFF	TGCGCCAGCAGCTGGGGGCCCATGAACACTGAAGCTTTCTTT
.	.	TRBV7-2	TRBJ1-5	CASSLRTGNQPQHF	TGTGCCAGCAGCTTACGGACAGGCAATCAGCCCCAGCATTTT
.	TRBD2	TRBV5-5	TRBJ2-2	CASSLSSGAVGELFF	TGTGCCAGCAGCTTGTCCAGCGGGGCCGTAGGGGAGCTGTTTTTT
.	.	TRBV7-9	TRBJ2-1	CASSRHISYNEQFF	TGTGCCAGCAGCAGACACATCTCCTACAATGAGCAGTTCTTC
.	.	TRBV28	TRBJ2-3	CASSEVPENTDTQYF	TGTGCCAGCAGTGAGGTTCCGGAGAACACAGATACGCAGTATTTT
.	TRBD2	TRBV4-2	TRBJ2-2	CASSQDDLGGRFGELFF	TGTGCCAGCAGCCAAGATGATCTGGGCGGGAGATTTGGGGAGCTGTTTTTT
.	TRBD2	TRBV30	TRBJ2-1	CAWSMRELTKQFF	TGTGCCTGGAGTATGCGGGAGTTGACGAAGCAGTTCTTC
.	.	TRBV6-1	TRBJ2-3	CASSEAPMDTQYF	TGTGCCAGCAGTGAAGCGCCTATGGATACGCAGTATTTT
.	.	TRBV6-5	TRBJ2-2	CASSVSGANTGELFF	TGTGCCAGCAGTGTGAGCGGAGCGAACACCGGGGAGCTGTTTTTT
.	.	TRBV5-6	TRBJ2-1	CASSARGYPSYNEQFF	TGTGCCAGCAGCGCCCGCGGATATCCCTCCTACAATGAGCAGTTCTTC
.	TRBD1	TRBV5-8	TRBJ2-7	CASRDRVSIGYEQYF	TGTGCCAGCAGAGACAGGGTCAGCATTGGATACGAGCAGTACTTC
.	TRBD2	TRBV7-2	TRBJ2-7	CASSLTAVGRAYEQYF	TGTGCCAGCAGCTTGACAGCGGTAGGGAGGGCCTACGAGCAGTACTTC
.	TRBD1	TRBV6-1	TRBJ2-1	CASSEALDRVILNEQFF	TGTGCCAGCAGTGAAGCGCTGGACAGGGTGATCCTCAATGAGCAGTTCTTC
.	.	TRBV6-6	TRBJ2-1	CASSYGSYPLNEQFF	TGTGCCAGCAGTTACGGGTCCTACCCCCTAAATGAGCAGTTCTTC
.	TRBD2	TRBV7-6	TRBJ2-1	CASSGGLAGTNEQFF	TGTGCCAGCAGCGGGGGACTAGCGGGAACCAATGAGCAGTTCTTC
.	TRBD1	TRBV5-1	TRBJ2-5	CASSLAWTGKIQETQYF	TGCGCCAGCAGCTTGGCCTGGACAGGGAAAATTCAAGAGACCCAGTACTTC
.	TRBD2	TRBV5-1	TRBJ2-1	CASGRTSGSNEQFF	TGCGCCAGCGGCCGGACTAGCGGATCCAATGAGCAGTTCTTC
.	.	TRBV19	TRBJ2-1	CASSTTRGGGPSEQFF	TGTGCCAGTAGTACGACTAGGGGGGGAGGGCCGAGTGAGCAGTTCTTC
.	TRBD2	TRBV5-4	TRBJ2-3	CASSLYGGTDTQYF	TGTGCCAGCAGCTTATACGGGGGGACAGATACGCAGTATTTT
once	.	TRBV5-6	TRBJ2-1	CASSPKPPTSLRYNEQFF	TGTGCCAGCAGCCCCAAGCCCCCGACTAGTCTTAGGTACAATGAGCAGTTCTTC
.	.	TRBV7-2	TRBJ2-1	CASSLFRVSILLGYNEQFF	TGTGCCAGCAGCTTATTCAGGGTGTCGATCCTATTAGGTTACAATGAGCAGTTCTTC
.	.	TRBV27	TRBJ1-2	CASRKQGGYGYTF	TGTGCCAGCAGGAAACAGGGTGGTTATGGCTACACCTTC
.	TRBD1	TRBV2	TRBJ2-1	CASRQGNEQFF	TGTGCCAGCCGACAGGGGAATGAGCAGTTCTTC
.	.	TRBV14	TRBJ1-1	CASSQTPPGLPWAFF	TGTGCCAGCAGCCAAACCCCCCCGGGACTCCCATGGGCTTTCTTT
.	.	TRBV5-1	TRBJ1-1	CASSLGGALTEAFF	TGCGCCAGCAGCTTGGGTGGGGCGCTCACTGAAGCTTTCTTT
.	TRBD1	TRBV6-5	TRBJ1-1	CASSWTGGGEAFF	TGTGCCAGCAGTTGGACAGGCGGGGGTGAAGCTTTCTTT
.	.	TRBV7-9	TRBJ1-1	CASILDEGEGYTEAFF	TGTGCCAGCATACTTGATGAGGGGGAGGGGTACACTGAAGCTTTCTTT
.	TRBD2	TRBV5-1	TRBJ2-7	CASSLAGPYEQYF	TGCGCCAGCAGCTTAGCGGGGCCCTACGAGCAGTACTTC
.	.	TRBV6-1	TRBJ1-6	CASSESPGNNSPLHF	TGTGCCAGCAGTGAATCCCCAGGGAATAATTCACCCCTCCACTTT
once	.	TRBV7-9	TRBJ2-7	CASSLGASFSYEQYF	TGTGCCAGCAGCTTAGGCGCCAGCTTTTCCTACGAGCAGTACTTC
.	.	TRBV28	TRBJ2-4	CASSRTDLAKNIQYF	TGTGCCAGCAGTCGGACAGATCTAGCCAAAAACATTCAGTACTTC
.	.	TRBV11-2	TRBJ1-1	CASSWTDETEAFF	TGTGCCAGCAGCTGGACGGACGAGACTGAAGCTTTCTTT
.	TRBD1	TRBV10-3	TRBJ2-2	CAIRQGATGELFF	TGTGCCATCAGACAGGGGGCAACCGGGGAGCTGTTTTTT
.	.	TRBV6-6	TRBJ2-3	CASSYSGKTDTQYF	TGTGCCAGCAGTTACTCGGGCAAAACAGATACGCAGTATTTT
.	.	TRBV30	TRBJ2-3	CAWSVLDTQYF	TGTGCCTGGAGTGTACTGGATACGCAGTATTTT
.	TRBD2	TRBV11-3	TRBJ2-1	CASSLLTSGSTYNEQFF	TGTGCCAGCAGCTTATTGACTAGCGGGTCGACCTACAATGAGCAGTTCTTC
.	TRBD1	TRBV4-1	TRBJ2-7	CASSQDRDRGYEQYF	TGCGCCAGCAGCCAAGATAGAGACAGGGGCTACGAGCAGTACTTC
.	.	TRBV10-3	TRBJ2-7	CAMSWGNEQYF	TGTGCCATGTCATGGGGTAACGAGCAGTACTTC
.	.	TRBV5-8	TRBJ2-1	CASSFRRVSNEQFF	TGTGCCAGCAGCTTCAGGCGGGTCTCCAATGAGCAGTTCTTC
.	TRBD2	TRBV5-1	TRBJ2-2	CASSLGLALQNTGELFF	TGCGCCAGCAGCTTGGGACTAGCGCTCCAGAACACCGGGGAGCTGTTTTTT
once	TRBD1	TRBV6-5	TRBJ2-7	CASSLDRGGPYEQYF	TGTGCCAGCAGCCTGGACAGGGGGGGACCCTACGAGCAGTACTTC
.	TRBD1	TRBV5-4	TRBJ1-2	CASSRDPGQGGGYTF	TGTGCCAGCAGCCGCGACCCGGGACAGGGAGGTGGCTACACCTTC
.	TRBD1	TRBV7-9	TRBJ1-1	CLQRGYRGRGRGEAFF	TGTCTCCAACGGGGGTACAGGGGCAGGGGCCGCGGTGAAGCTTTCTTT
.	.	TRBV5-1	TRBJ2-1	CASSPNREQFF	TGCGCCAGCAGCCCGAACAGGGAGCAGTTCTTC
once	.	TRBV27	TRBJ1-2	CASRRTVGSMGYTF	TGTGCCAGCAGAAGGACAGTGGGGTCCATGGGCTACACCTTC
.	TRBD1	TRBV29-1	TRBJ1-1	CSPWDRGEAFF	TGCAGCCCTTGGGACAGGGGGGAAGCTTTCTTT
once	.	TRBV11-2	TRBJ1-2	CASSLGSNNYGYTF	TGTGCCAGCAGCTTAGGAAGTAATAACTATGGCTACACCTTC
.	.	TRBV23-1	TRBJ2-3	CASSRRLAGVTDTQYF	TGCGCCAGCAGTCGAAGGCTAGCTGGTGTCACAGATACGCAGTATTTT